Listed here are 28 T cell receptor beta chains from one sample, sequenced in a study of T cell changes during pregnancy in multiple sclerosis. Profiling relied on immunoSEQ multiplex PCR, and the TCRdb table lists in-frame clones only, not all of them. In the table there are over 85,000 clones, 90% of which are singletons. The starting material was peripheral blood, obtained in the second trimester of pregnancy. Receptors originate from a female donor in good health, enrolled as a control in a pregnancy study.

The chain links TRBV5-1 to TRBJ2-7, with 7 bases matching TRBD1. J gave up 1 base and V 1 base, and 5 bases lay outside the gene matches. The CDR3 runs to 15 residues. Germline V CDR1 and CDR2: SGHRS, YFSETQ. CDR3 bases: TGCGCCAGCAGCTTGACCGGGACAGTTTCCTACGAGCAGTACTTC. Translation gives CASSLTGTVSYEQYF. Based on the CDR3 plus reference TRBV5-1 and TRBJ2-7, the full variable domain is KAGVTQTPRYLIKTRGQQVTLSCSPISGHRSVSWYQQTPGQGLQFLFEYFSETQRNKGNFPGRFSGRQFSNSRSEMNVSTLELGDSALYLCASSLTGTVSYEQYFGPGTRLTVT.

The CDR3 reads CASSYTPGGPADTQYF. Written as DNA, the CDR3 is TGTGCCAGCAGTTACACCCCGGGAGGGCCAGCAGATACGCAGTATTTT. J is TRBJ2-3 and V is TRBV6-6, with TRBD2 identical over 8 bases. The V and J ends lost 2 bases and 4 bases, in that order; junction bases with no gene match: 8. The germline V gene encodes CDR1 MNHNY and CDR2 SVGAGI (reference sequence). The length of the CDR3 is 16 residues.

The chain links TRBV6-6 to TRBJ1-2, with D perhaps TRBD1 (6 bases). Trimming shortened V by 2 bases and J by 4 bases, and 8 bases separated the two germline ends. CDR1 is MNHNY and CDR2 is SVGAGI in the germline V gene (reference sequence). The CDR3 totals 13 residues. The CDR3 is CASSYTGSYGYTF. The CDR3, as DNA: TGTGCCAGCAGTTACACAGGGAGCTATGGCTACACCTTC.

The chain combines TRBV5-1 with TRBJ2-3, with 14 bases that match TRBD2. Looked up from germline, CDR1 is SGHRS and CDR2 is YFSETQ. CDR3 size: 17 residues. The V gene end was trimmed by 4 bases and the J gene end by 2 bases; junction bases not matched to a gene: 6. The CDR3 DNA follows: TGCGCCAGCAGCCCAGGACTAGCGGGGGGCACCACAGATACGCAGTATTTT. Amino acid sequence: CASSPGLAGGTTDTQYF.

The chain carries TRBV15 and TRBJ2-5; 11 bases fit TRBD2. Germline V gene data show CDR1 as LNHNV and CDR2 as YYDKDF (reference sequence). V was clipped by 5 bases and J by 2 bases; unmatched bases: 7. CDR3 length: 16 residues. CDR3 coding DNA: TGTGCCACCAGCGGTTGGACTAGCGGGCTTCAAGAGACCCAGTACTTC. Protein product: CATSGWTSGLQETQYF.

The rearrangement joins TRBV7-8 to TRBJ1-4, with D possibly TRBD1 on 5 matching bases. The CDR3 runs 15 residues. Between the trimmed V and J ends, which lost 5 bases and 8 bases, there was a span of 18 bases. Germline lookup yields CDR1 SGHVS and CDR2 FQNEAQ. The CDR3 sequence: CASSAISGTGEKLFF. CDR3 nucleotides: TGTGCCAGCAGCGCAATATCCGGGACTGGGGAAAAACTGTTTTTT. The variable domain in full, with the rest retrieved from reference TRBV7-8 and TRBJ1-4, is GAGVSQSPRYKVAKRGQDVALRCDPISGHVSLFWYQQALGQGPEFLTYFQNEAQLDKSGLPSDRFFAERPEGSVSTLKIQRTQQEDSAVYLCASSAISGTGEKLFFGSGTQLSVL.

V usage is TRBV6-5 and J usage is TRBJ2-1; D remains unclear. With 0 bases removed from V and 8 bases from J, the gap between germline ends came to 14 bases. CDR1 and CDR2 (germline): MNHEY, SVGAGI. CDR3 length: 15 residues. CDR3 amino acids: CASSYSRQTGDEQFF. CDR3 DNA: TGTGCCAGCAGTTACTCGCGCCAGACCGGAGATGAGCAGTTCTTC.

The rearrangement uses TRBV6-6 and TRBJ1-4, with TRBD1 identical over 7 bases. With 6 bases clipped from V and 5 bases from J, the junction kept 9 bases outside the gene matches. The CDR3 runs to 15 residues. Germline-derived CDR1 and CDR2 are MNHNY and SVGAGI (reference sequence). CDR3 protein: CASSRGTASNEKLFF. The CDR3 region has the DNA TGTGCCAGCAGCCGTGGGACAGCGAGCAATGAAAAACTGTTTTTT.

This clone appeared many times. CDR3 sequence reads: CASSPSDYNEQFF. DNA of the CDR3: TGTGCCAGCAGCCCTAGCGATTACAATGAGCAGTTCTTC. The chain employs TRBV6-6 and TRBJ2-1; perhaps TRBD2 as D (6 bases). Germline V CDR1 and CDR2: MNHNY, SVGAGI (reference sequence). The CDR3 is 13 residues long. Trimming took off 6 bases at V and 4 bases at J, with 10 bases between the two ends.

The genes are TRBV18 and TRBJ1-4, with unresolved D. Germline V lookup: CDR1 KGHSH, CDR2 LQKENI. The germline V and J ends were trimmed by 3 bases and 4 bases, with 9 bases remaining between them. The CDR3 extends over 14 amino acids. CDR3 DNA: TGTGCCAGCTCACCCAGCCGGGGTAATGAAAAACTGTTTTTT. Amino acid sequence: CASSPSRGNEKLFF.

The chain is built from TRBV6-1 and TRBJ1-5, with D possibly being TRBD1 (6 bases). Germline V gene sequence: CDR1 MNHNS, CDR2 SASEGT. With 3 bases removed from V and 2 bases from J, the gap between germline ends came to 8 bases. The CDR3 is 14 amino acids. CDR3 bases: TGTGCCAGCAGTGACAACAGGGGCAATCAGCCCCAGCATTTT. As protein: CASSDNRGNQPQHF.

The chain recombines TRBV30 with TRBJ2-4; D not certain. Trimming took 3 bases from V and 1 from J, leaving 10 bases between them. The CDR3 consists of 14 residues. The germline V gene encodes CDR1 GTSNPN and CDR2 SVGIG (reference sequence). The DNA of the CDR3 is TGTGCCTGGAGGGTTTTCGGGGCCAAAAACATTCAGTACTTC. This gives the protein CAWRVFGAKNIQYF.

The CDR3 reads CASSPYNEQFF. Written as DNA, the CDR3 is TGTGCCAGCAGCCCTTACAATGAGCAGTTCTTC. The V call is TRBV11-2, the J call TRBJ2-1; no definite D call. Trimming removed 5 bases at V and 4 bases at J, with 3 bases between. CDR1 is SGHAT, CDR2 FQNNGV, per germline. This CDR3 is built from 11 residues.

This chain uses TRBV28 with TRBJ2-3, with 12 bases identical to TRBD2. Germline trimming cut 6 bases from V and 4 bases from J; bases unmatched to any gene: 2. CDR3 length: 14 amino acids. Looked up from germline, CDR1 is MDHEN and CDR2 is SYDVKM. CDR3 in DNA: TGTGCCAGCAGCCTAGCGGGAGGGGCAGATACGCAGTATTTT. Its translation: CASSLAGGADTQYF.

The J gene is TRBJ1-1, the V gene TRBV18; 7 positions agree with TRBD1. Per germline, CDR1 KGHSH and CDR2 LQKENI. The J segment lost 2 bases and the V segment lost 5 bases, leaving 8 bases of the junction unmatched. The CDR3 contains 15 residues. DNA for the CDR3: TGTGCCAGCTCAGCCCGACAGGGAGAAAACACTGAAGCTTTCTTT. Protein sequence: CASSARQGENTEAFF.

V gene TRBV18 combines with J gene TRBJ1-2; TRBD1 agrees at 8 bases. V lost 4 bases and J lost 2; bases outside the gene matches: 3. The CDR3 is 14 residues long. Germline-derived CDR1 and CDR2 are KGHSH and LQKENI. CDR3 amino acids: CASSLRDRNYGYTF. The CDR3 DNA sequence: TGTGCCAGCTCACTCCGGGACAGGAACTATGGCTACACCTTC.

The chain carries TRBV5-5 and TRBJ1-2; D not resolved. This CDR3 has 12 amino acids. Trimming removed 0 bases at V and 3 bases at J, with 3 bases between. Germline V gene data show CDR1 as SGHKS and CDR2 as YYEKEE (reference sequence). The CDR3 loop is CASSLGDYGYTF. In nucleotides, the CDR3 is TGTGCCAGCAGCTTGGGAGACTATGGCTACACCTTC.

CDR3 DNA sequence: TGCACCTTCTCCCCGACAGGGGGCACCGGGGAGCTGTTTTTT. Its translation is CTFSPTGGTGELFF. V is TRBV29-1 and J is TRBJ2-2; 9 positions agree with TRBD1. The CDR3 runs 14 residues. The germline CDR1 and CDR2 sequences are SQVTM and ANQGSEA.

V gene TRBV13 combines with J gene TRBJ1-1; D possibly corresponds to TRBD1 (5 bases). This CDR3 is built from 15 residues. The V gene's germline CDR1 is PRHDT and CDR2 FYEKMQ (reference sequence). Trimming removed 2 bases from V and 1 base from J, with 11 bases in between. CDR3 sequence: CASSLIPGKNTEAFF. The CDR3 coding sequence is TGTGCCAGCAGCTTAATTCCAGGGAAGAACACTGAAGCTTTCTTT.

This chain uses TRBV19 with TRBJ2-1, with 10 bases matching TRBD1. This CDR3 has 13 residues. Germline CDR1 reads LNHDA; CDR2 reads SQIVND (reference sequence). V was pared by 6 bases and J by 9 bases, with 5 bases of the junction left unmatched. The CDR3 region has the DNA TGTGCCAGTAGAAAGGACAGGGGGAGTGAGCAGTTCTTC. It is translated as CASRKDRGSEQFF.

This chain uses TRBV18 with TRBJ2-5, with D uncertain. V lost 2 bases and J lost 1, with 8 bases in between. The CDR3 sequence is 14 residues long. Germline loops: CDR1 KGHSH, CDR2 LQKENI. CDR3 bases: TGTGCCAGCTCACCAGGTACTCTCCAAGAGACCCAGTACTTC. Its translation is CASSPGTLQETQYF.

This clone has only one observation. The J gene is TRBJ1-1, the V gene TRBV6-5; 11 bases fit TRBD1. The germline gives CDR1 MNHEY, CDR2 SVGAGI. J lost 7 bases, V lost 4 bases, and 11 bases had no gene match. This CDR3 comprises 16 residues. CDR3 loop: CASSSLPGQGAVEAFF. CDR3 bases: TGTGCCAGCAGTTCCCTCCCCGGACAGGGGGCTGTTGAAGCTTTCTTT.

The chain recombines TRBV5-4 with TRBJ1-2, with D possibly matching TRBD1 (5 bases). The CDR3 covers 13 residues. The V gene's germline CDR1 is SGHNT and CDR2 YYREEE (reference sequence). Trimming removed 0 bases from V and 7 bases from J, with 10 bases in between. The CDR3 is CASSLAGGLGYTF. The CDR3 region has the DNA TGTGCCAGCAGCTTGGCCGGGGGACTTGGCTACACCTTC. Full variable domain (rest looked up from reference TRBV5-4 and TRBJ1-2): ETGVTQSPTHLIKTRGQQVTLRCSSQSGHNTVSWYQQALGQGPQFIFQYYREEENGRGNFPPRFSGLQFPNYSSELNVNALELDDSALYLCASSLAGGLGYTFGSGTRLTVV.

The chain is built from TRBV7-2 and TRBJ2-5; 8 nucleotides match TRBD1. The CDR3 has 14 amino acids. Trimming removed 8 bases from V and 6 bases from J; junction bases left unmatched: 11. Germline-derived CDR1 and CDR2 are SGHTA and FQGNSA. The CDR3 DNA reads as TGTGCCAGCGGGACAGGATGGGGGCGGAAGACCCAGTACTTC. This encodes CASGTGWGRKTQYF. Drawing the rest from reference TRBV7-2 and TRBJ2-5, the complete variable domain is GAGVSQSPSNKVTEKGKDVELRCDPISGHTALYWYRQSLGQGLEFLIYFQGNSAPDKSGLPSDRFSAERTGGSVSTLTIQRTQQEDSAVYLCASGTGWGRKTQYFGPGTRLLVL.

The V gene is TRBV4-2, the J gene TRBJ1-2, with 12 bases identical to TRBD1. Unmatched junction bases numbered 8, after V lost 3 bases and J lost 6 bases. Germline V lookup: CDR1 LGHNA, CDR2 YNFKEQ. CDR3 size: 16 residues. DNA for the CDR3: TGTGCCAGCAGCCAGCCCGGGACAGGGGGCTGGGATGGCTACACCTTC. Translation gives CASSQPGTGGWDGYTF.

A note on this clone: Other DNA sequences from this sample encode an identical CDR3 as well. This chain links TRBV27 with TRBJ1-1; the D gene is possibly TRBD1 (5 bases). From germline, CDR1 is MNHEY and CDR2 SMNVEV (reference sequence). This CDR3 has 14 amino acids. The V end lost 3 bases, the J end lost 4 bases, and 12 bases lay between the germline ends. The DNA for the CDR3 is TGTGCCAGCAGTTTTTTGGGGGGAGGCACTGAAGCTTTCTTT. It specifies CASSFLGGGTEAFF.

V gene TRBV19 combines with J gene TRBJ1-1; D is undetermined. The CDR3 length is 13 residues. V gave up 7 bases and J gave up 1 base, with 10 bases separating them. Germline values: CDR1 LNHDA, CDR2 SQIVND (reference sequence). CDR3: CASTNTGNTEAFF. CDR3 sequence (DNA): TGTGCCAGTACTAATACGGGGAACACTGAAGCTTTCTTT.

The genes are TRBV6-5 and TRBJ1-6; the D is unclear. The CDR3 totals 15 residues. The germline V and J ends were trimmed by 8 bases and 10 bases, with 21 bases remaining between them. Germline loops: CDR1 MNHEY, CDR2 SVGAGI. As DNA, the CDR3 is TGTGCCAGCCGCACTTCCCCCCCCTTCGAGTCACCCCTCCACTTT. It translates to CASRTSPPFESPLHF.